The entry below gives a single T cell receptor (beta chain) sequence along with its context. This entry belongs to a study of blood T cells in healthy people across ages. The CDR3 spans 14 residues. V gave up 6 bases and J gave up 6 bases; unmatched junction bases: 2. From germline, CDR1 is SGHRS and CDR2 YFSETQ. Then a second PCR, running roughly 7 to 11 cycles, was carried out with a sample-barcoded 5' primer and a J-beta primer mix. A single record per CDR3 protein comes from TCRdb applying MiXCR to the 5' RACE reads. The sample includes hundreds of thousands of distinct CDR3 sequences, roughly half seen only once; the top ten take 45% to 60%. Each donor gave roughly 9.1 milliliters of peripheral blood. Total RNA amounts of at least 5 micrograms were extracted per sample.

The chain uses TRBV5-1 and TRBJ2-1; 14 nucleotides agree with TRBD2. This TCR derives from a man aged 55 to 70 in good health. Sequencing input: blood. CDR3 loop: CASKTSGGGNEQFF. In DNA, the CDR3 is TGCGCCAGCAAGACTAGCGGGGGGGGCAATGAGCAGTTCTTC.